This TCR beta chain comes out of a study of OX40 agonist ivuxolimab in advanced cancers. Study findings and constraints: Antigen targets of the expanded peripheral T cells went undetermined. On average, a greater number of expanded clones characterised CD8+ T cells relative to CD4+.

About this clone: Its antigen is unknown.

Sequencing was performed with immunoSEQ multiplex PCR; in TCRdb, only in-frame clones are kept and a portion is missing. The sample holds tens of thousands of clones, 80% to 95% seen once. The CDR3 loop spans 14 amino acids. Germline CDR1 is SGHRS and CDR2 is YFSETQ. V gave up 4 bases and J gave up 6 bases; unmatched junction bases: 4. Here the sequenced sample was CD4+ or CD8+ T cells sorted from blood, taken in a trial of the OX40 agonist ivuxolimab. This TCR was recovered from an adult with an advanced solid tumor such as melanoma, head and neck, liver or kidney cancer. This rearrangement joins TRBV5-1 to TRBJ2-1; 10 bases fit TRBD2. The chain's CDR3 is CASSGTSAGNEQFF. The CDR3 DNA sequence: TGCGCCAGCAGCGGGACTAGCGCAGGCAATGAGCAGTTCTTC.